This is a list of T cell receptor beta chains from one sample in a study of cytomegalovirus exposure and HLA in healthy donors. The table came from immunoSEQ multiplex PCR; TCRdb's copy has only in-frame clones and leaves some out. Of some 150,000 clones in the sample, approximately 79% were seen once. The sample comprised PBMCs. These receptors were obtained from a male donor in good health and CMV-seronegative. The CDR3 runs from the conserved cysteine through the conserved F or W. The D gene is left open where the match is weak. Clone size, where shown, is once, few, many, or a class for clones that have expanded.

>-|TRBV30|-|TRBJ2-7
TGTGCCTGGACCCTGGGCGGGATTCCCTACGAGCAGTACTTC
CAWTLGGIPYEQYF
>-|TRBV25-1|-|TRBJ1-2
TGTGCCAGCAGTAGGCAGGGTGATAACTATGGCTACACCTTC
CASSRQGDNYGYTF
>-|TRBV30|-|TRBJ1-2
TGTGCCTGGAGCAGAACAGGGAACTATGGCTACACCTTC
CAWSRTGNYGYTF
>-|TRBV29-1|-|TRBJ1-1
TGCAGCGCAGGGCATGCCGACCAAGCTTTCTTT
CSAGHADQAFF
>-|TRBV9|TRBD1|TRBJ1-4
TGTGCCAGCAGTCCACAGGGGGGTAATGAAAAACTGTTTTTT
CASSPQGGNEKLFF
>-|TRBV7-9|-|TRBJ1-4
TGTGCCAGCAGCGCGGGGGGGGTTAAGCAACTGTTTTTT
CASSAGGVKQLFF
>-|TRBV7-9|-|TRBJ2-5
TGTGCCAGCAGCCCTAGGCAGGGGCAAGAGCAGTACTTC
CASSPRQGQEQYF
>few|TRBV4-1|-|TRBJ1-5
TGCGCCAGCAGCCAAGATCCAGGACAGAGTAGCAATCAGCCCCAGCATTTT
CASSQDPGQSSNQPQHF
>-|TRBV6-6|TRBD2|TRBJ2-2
TGTGCCAGCAGTTACTTAAGCGGGGGGCAGACCGGGGAGCTGTTTTTT
CASSYLSGGQTGELFF
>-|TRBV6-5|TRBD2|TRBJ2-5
TGTGCCAGCAGTTATAGCGGGGGGGCCGGGGAGCAGTACTTC
CASSYSGGAGEQYF
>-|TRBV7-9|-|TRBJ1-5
TGTGCCAGCAGCTTAAGTACTACAGGGAACAATCAGCCCCAGCATTTT
CASSLSTTGNNQPQHF
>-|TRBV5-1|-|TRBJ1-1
TGCGCCAGCAGCTTAGGCCCCGGGACACTGAACACTGAAGCTTTCTTT
CASSLGPGTLNTEAFF
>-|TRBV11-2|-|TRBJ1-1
TGTGCCAGCAGCTTAGCGGGGGGCACTGAAGCTTTCTTT
CASSLAGGTEAFF
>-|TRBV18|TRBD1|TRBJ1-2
TGTGCCAGCTCACCATTGTCCGGACAGGGGTACGATGGCTACACCTTC
CASSPLSGQGYDGYTF
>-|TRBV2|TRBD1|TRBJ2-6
TGTGCCAGCGGGACAGTTACCAGCTCTGGGGCCAACGTCCTGACCTTC
CASGTVTSSGANVLTF
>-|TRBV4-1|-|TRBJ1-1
TGCGCCAGCAGCCGAGCACAGGGACTGAACACTGAAGCTTTCTTT
CASSRAQGLNTEAFF
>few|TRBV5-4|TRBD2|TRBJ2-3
TGTGCCAGCACGCTACTAGCGAGCAACACAGATACGCAGTATTTT
CASTLLASNTDTQYF
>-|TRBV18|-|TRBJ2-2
TGTGCCAGCTCGTCGGCCGCAGGGACTGGGGAGCTGTTTTTT
CASSSAAGTGELFF
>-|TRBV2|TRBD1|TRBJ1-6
TGTGCCAGCAGTGAAGTGGGGACAGCAGCCTCACCCCTCCACTTT
CASSEVGTAASPLHF
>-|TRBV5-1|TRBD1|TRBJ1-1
TGCGCCAGCGCCTCCGGGACAGTCACTGAAGCTTTCTTT
CASASGTVTEAFF
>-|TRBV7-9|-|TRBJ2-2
TGTTCCAGCAGCTTTCTTAACACCGGGGAGCTGTTTTTT
CSSSFLNTGELFF
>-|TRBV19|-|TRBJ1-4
TGTGCCAGTAGCGAAACCACAGCGGCTAATGAAAAACTGTTTTTT
CASSETTAANEKLFF
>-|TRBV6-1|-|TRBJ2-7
TGTGCCAGCAGTGAAATTCCCGGGGGAGAGCAGTACTTC
CASSEIPGGEQYF
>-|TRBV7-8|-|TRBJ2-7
TGTGCCAGCAGCTTTACCCAGTCCTACGAGCAGTACTTC
CASSFTQSYEQYF
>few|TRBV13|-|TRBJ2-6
TGTGCCAGCAGGGGGGGGGCGGGAGCTGCTGGGGCCAACGTCCTGACTTTC
CASRGGAGAAGANVLTF